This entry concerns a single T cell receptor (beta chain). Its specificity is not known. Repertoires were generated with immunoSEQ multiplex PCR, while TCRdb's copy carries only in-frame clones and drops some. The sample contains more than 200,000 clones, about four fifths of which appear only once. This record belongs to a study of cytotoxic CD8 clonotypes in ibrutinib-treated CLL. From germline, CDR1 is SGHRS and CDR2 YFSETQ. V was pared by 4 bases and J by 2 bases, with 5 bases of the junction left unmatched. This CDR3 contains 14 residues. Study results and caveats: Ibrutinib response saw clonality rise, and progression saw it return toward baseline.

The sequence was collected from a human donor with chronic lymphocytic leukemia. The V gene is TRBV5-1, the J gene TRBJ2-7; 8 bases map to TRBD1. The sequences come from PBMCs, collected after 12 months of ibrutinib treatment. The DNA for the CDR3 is TGCGCCAGCAGCATACAGGGGGTACCCTACGAGCAGTACTTC. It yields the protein CASSIQGVPYEQYF.